This TCR beta chain was obtained from a study of glioma-infiltrating T cells. Study-wide findings and caveats: Only very few CDR3 sequences appeared in both tissue and blood.

The CDR3 loop spans 14 amino acids. Germline V gives CDR1 DFQATT, CDR2 SNEGSKA (reference sequence). The V segment lost 4 bases and the J segment 9 bases; nucleotides outside the gene matches: 7. This clonotype showed up many times. Its antigen is not identified. TCR alpha and beta CDR3 regions were amplified from RNA using iRepertoire nested multiplex PCR. Tissue mRNA or PBMC total RNA, roughly 85-450 ng, went into one-step reverse transcription and amplification. In TCRdb, the multiplex PCR reads were re-called with MiXCR into one record per CDR3 protein. Of about 130,000 distinct CDR3 sequences listed, around 23% are singletons.

Sequenced sample: glioma tissue, nonneoplastic brain tissue, or PBMCs (not recorded which). This clonotype was obtained from a human donor with low-grade glioma or glioblastoma, undergoing nonglioma brain surgery, or in good health (not recorded which). The chain recombines TRBV20-1 with TRBJ1-6; 9 bases are shared with TRBD1. DNA for the CDR3: TGCAGTGCTACCCGGACAGGGGAAGGTTCACCCCTCCACTTT. This translates into CSATRTGEGSPLHF.